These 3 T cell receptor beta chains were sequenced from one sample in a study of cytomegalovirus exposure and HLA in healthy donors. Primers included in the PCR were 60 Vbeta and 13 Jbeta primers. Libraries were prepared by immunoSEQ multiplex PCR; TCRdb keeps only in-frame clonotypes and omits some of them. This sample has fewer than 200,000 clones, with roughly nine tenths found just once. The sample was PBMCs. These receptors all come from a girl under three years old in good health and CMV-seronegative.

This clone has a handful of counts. CDR3 loop: CASSTQGNTEAFF. CDR3 nucleotide sequence: TGTGCCAGCAGCACACAGGGGAACACTGAAGCTTTCTTT. The rearrangement joins TRBV5-8 to TRBJ1-1; D might be TRBD1 (6 bases). Trimming stripped 4 bases from V and 1 base from J, with 8 bases between. The germline V gene encodes CDR1 SGHTS and CDR2 YDEGEE. The CDR3 length is 13 residues. Filled out from reference TRBV5-8 and TRBJ1-1, the complete variable domain reads EAGVTQSPTHLIKTRGQQATLRCSPISGHTSVYWYQQALGLGLQFLLWYDEGEERNRGNFPPRFSGRQFPNYSSELNVNALELEDSALYLCASSTQGNTEAFFGQGTRLTVV.

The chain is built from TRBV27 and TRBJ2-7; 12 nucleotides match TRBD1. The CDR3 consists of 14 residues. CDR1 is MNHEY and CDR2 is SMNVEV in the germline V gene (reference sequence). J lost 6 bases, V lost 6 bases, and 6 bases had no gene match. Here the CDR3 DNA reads TGTGCCAGCAGCCGAGGGACAGGGGGCCGCGAGCAGTACTTC. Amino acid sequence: CASSRGTGGREQYF.

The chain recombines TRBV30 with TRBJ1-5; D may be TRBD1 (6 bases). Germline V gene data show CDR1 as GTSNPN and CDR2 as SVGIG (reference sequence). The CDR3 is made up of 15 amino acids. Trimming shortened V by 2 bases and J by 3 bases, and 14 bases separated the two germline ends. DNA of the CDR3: TGTGCCTGGAGTTTGACAAGGGGGTCCAATCAGCCCCAGCATTTT. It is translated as CAWSLTRGSNQPQHF.